Each of the 20 T cell receptor beta chains below was sequenced from the same sample in a study of blood T cell repertoires in COVID-19. Sequencing used immunoSEQ multiplex PCR; TCRdb keeps in-frame clones, though not all of them. Counted here are roughly 70,000 clones, about 90% occurring once; the ten biggest clones make up approximately 6.3%. Sequenced input: peripheral blood. The receptors were sampled from an elderly woman with active COVID-19.

V gene TRBV19 combines with J gene TRBJ1-5, with D possibly TRBD1 on 5 matching bases. The CDR3 is made up of 16 amino acids. The V gene's germline CDR1 is LNHDA and CDR2 SQIVND (reference sequence). Trimming cost V 0 bases and J 2 bases, with 11 bases left between them. The CDR3 DNA follows: TGTGCCAGTAGTATAGATCCTTGGGGGGGCAATCAGCCCCAGCATTTT. It is translated as CASSIDPWGGNQPQHF. The full variable domain, with the rest looked up from reference TRBV19 and TRBJ1-5, is DGGITQSPKYLFRKEGQNVTLSCEQNLNHDAMYWYRQDPGQGLRLIYYSQIVNDFQKGDIAEGYSVSREKKESFPLTVTSAQKNPTAFYLCASSIDPWGGNQPQHFGDGTRLSIL.

The chain has TRBV6-5 and TRBJ1-4, with D possibly TRBD1 on 5 matching bases. In germline, CDR1 is MNHEY, CDR2 SVGAGI. The CDR3 is made up of 15 amino acids. V lost 0 bases to trimming and J lost 4 bases, with 9 bases between them. The CDR3 loop reads CASSYSRGGNEKLFF. CDR3 nucleotide sequence: TGTGCCAGCAGTTACTCTAGGGGCGGTAATGAAAAACTGTTTTTT.

The V gene is TRBV28, the J gene TRBJ2-7; TRBD1 might be the D (6 bases). Trimming stripped 5 bases from V and 8 bases from J, with 16 bases between. CDR1 and CDR2 (germline): MDHEN, SYDVKM. The CDR3 consists of 13 residues. CDR3 residues: CASSPGVPGQQYF. CDR3 bases: TGTGCCAGCAGTCCAGGGGTACCGGGGCAGCAGTACTTC.

The chain links TRBV7-2 to TRBJ2-7; tentatively, D is TRBD2 (6 bases). The germline CDR1 and CDR2 sequences are SGHTA and FQGNSA. Trimming left V 5 bases short and J 5 bases short, with 19 bases between. CDR3 size: 15 residues. The CDR3 sequence: CASSPERAQFDEQYF. CDR3 DNA: TGTGCCAGCAGCCCCGAGCGGGCCCAATTTGACGAGCAGTACTTC.

The chain links TRBV3-1 (or the pseudogene TRBV3-2) to TRBJ2-3; TRBD2 matches 15 bases. Germline V gives CDR1 LGHDT, CDR2 YNNKEL (reference sequence). The CDR3 has 18 amino acids. Trimming at V came to 4 bases and at J to 0 bases, leaving 5 bases not matched to a gene. This CDR3 reads CASSPGLAGGRSTDTQYF. CDR3 bases: TGTGCCAGCAGCCCTGGACTAGCGGGAGGGAGAAGCACAGATACGCAGTATTTT.

The genes are TRBV3-1 (or the pseudogene TRBV3-2) and TRBJ1-3; TRBD1 agrees at 8 bases. Germline lookup yields CDR1 LGHDT and CDR2 YNNKEL (reference sequence). V trimming: 1 base; J trimming: 0 bases; junction bases outside the gene matches: 5. The CDR3 sequence is 17 residues long. CDR3 sequence: CASSQGGGQVSGNTIYF. CDR3 sequence (DNA): TGTGCCAGCAGCCAAGGAGGGGGACAGGTCTCTGGAAACACCATATATTTT.

This chain joins TRBV24-1 and TRBJ2-2; D is possibly TRBD1 (5 bases). This CDR3 has 16 residues. Per the germline V gene, CDR1 is KGHDR and CDR2 is SFDVKD. V lost 1 base and J 2 bases, leaving 10 bases between the germline ends. The CDR3 DNA follows: TGTGCCACCAGTGATTTCTCCAGGGCAAACACCGGGGAGCTGTTTTTT. The encoded protein is CATSDFSRANTGELFF.

The rearrangement uses TRBV18 and TRBJ1-1; weak D call: TRBD1 (5 bases). Germline CDR1 is KGHSH and CDR2 is LQKENI. The CDR3 spans 15 residues. Trimming took 4 bases from V and 0 from J, leaving 12 bases between them. The CDR3: CASSRVGQMNTEAFF. As DNA, the CDR3 is TGTGCCAGCTCACGGGTGGGGCAGATGAACACTGAAGCTTTCTTT.

V is TRBV7-9 and J is TRBJ2-1; 10 bases match TRBD1. There are 15 residues in the CDR3. CDR1 is SEHNR and CDR2 is FQNEAQ in the germline V gene (reference sequence). J was trimmed by 8 bases and V by 5 bases; bases with no gene match: 9. Here the CDR3 reads CASSRSDRGRDEQFF. The CDR3 DNA sequence: TGTGCCAGCAGCCGTTCGGACAGGGGGAGGGATGAGCAGTTCTTC.

This chain uses TRBV27 with TRBJ1-2; no clear D gene. The CDR3 contains 15 residues. Germline values: CDR1 MNHEY, CDR2 SMNVEV (reference sequence). Trimming pared 2 bases from V and 4 bases from J, leaving 14 bases between. CDR3 sequence: CASSLRGNLGYGYTF. CDR3 sequence (DNA): TGTGCCAGCAGTTTAAGAGGGAACTTGGGCTATGGCTACACCTTC.

This chain uses TRBV5-1 with TRBJ2-3; 8 positions agree with TRBD2. The CDR3 has 15 residues. Germline loops: CDR1 SGHRS, CDR2 YFSETQ. The V and J ends lost 4 bases and 4 bases, in that order; junction bases with no gene match: 8. CDR3 region: CASSHGLAPPDTQYF. In DNA, the CDR3 is TGCGCCAGCAGCCACGGACTAGCCCCTCCAGATACGCAGTATTTT.

CDR3 in DNA: TGTGCCAGCAGGTGGCTAGCGAACACCGGGGAGCTGTTTTTT. It is translated as CASRWLANTGELFF. The chain uses TRBV2 and TRBJ2-2; D call uncertain. Germline lookup yields CDR1 SNHLY and CDR2 FYNNEI. The length of the CDR3 is 14 residues. Trimming took off 6 bases at V and 0 bases at J, with 8 bases between the two ends.

The chain carries TRBV9 and TRBJ2-2, with 7 bases lining up with TRBD2. This CDR3 spans 16 amino acids. Germline loops: CDR1 SGDLS, CDR2 YYNGEE. Losses at the gene ends were 0 bases for V and 4 bases for J; bases not matched to a gene: 6. The CDR3 sequence is CASSVDPSGLTGELFF. Written as DNA, the CDR3 is TGTGCCAGCAGCGTAGACCCTAGCGGACTCACCGGGGAGCTGTTTTTT.

V is TRBV6-5 and J is TRBJ1-6, with 10 bases identical to TRBD1. Losses at the gene ends were 4 bases for V and 7 bases for J; bases not matched to a gene: 1. This CDR3 region has 14 residues. The germline V gene has CDR1 MNHEY and CDR2 SVGAGI. In nucleotides, the CDR3 is TGTGCCAGCAGTTGGGGACAGGGGAATTCACCCCTCCACTTT. As protein: CASSWGQGNSPLHF.

The chain couples TRBV13 to TRBJ2-1, with TRBD2 matching over 10 bases. The CDR3 spans 16 residues. From germline, CDR1 is PRHDT and CDR2 FYEKMQ (reference sequence). The V and J ends lost 5 bases and 5 bases, in that order; junction bases with no gene match: 9. The CDR3 region is CASSRLLAGNHNEQFF. As DNA, the CDR3 is TGTGCCAGCAGCCGATTACTAGCGGGGAATCACAATGAGCAGTTCTTC.

The chain employs TRBV20-1 and TRBJ1-6; 8 positions match TRBD1. Germline V lookup: CDR1 DFQATT, CDR2 SNEGSKA (reference sequence). V shed 6 bases, J shed 7 bases, and the junction held 8 bases outside the gene matches. This CDR3 is built from 14 residues. CDR3 amino acids: CSASRGQANSPLHF. CDR3 nucleotide sequence: TGCAGTGCAAGTAGGGGACAGGCCAATTCACCCCTCCACTTT.

The chain joins TRBV6-2 or TRBV6-3 to TRBJ2-4; 8 positions agree with TRBD2. Trimming at V came to 6 bases and at J to 7 bases, leaving 5 bases not matched to a gene. Germline lookup yields CDR1 MNHEY and CDR2 SVGEGT. The CDR3 length is 13 residues. The CDR3 sequence is CASSRGGRNIQYF. For the CDR3, the DNA is TGTGCCAGCAGCCGGGGGGGGAGGAACATTCAGTACTTC.

The J gene is TRBJ2-1, the V gene TRBV6-5; D may be TRBD2 (6 bases). V shed 5 bases and J shed 4 bases, with 15 bases lying between them. The CDR3 loop spans 15 amino acids. Germline V gene data show CDR1 as MNHEY and CDR2 as SVGAGI. CDR3 DNA sequence: TGTGCCAGCAGTCATGACGGGAGTAAATACAATGAGCAGTTCTTC. This gives the protein CASSHDGSKYNEQFF.

This clone appeared a single time. The genes are TRBV4-2 and TRBJ2-3; D not certain. Germline V lookup: CDR1 LGHNA, CDR2 YNFKEQ. With 6 bases removed from V and 2 bases from J, the gap between germline ends came to 15 bases. The CDR3 length is 15 residues. In DNA, the CDR3 is TGTGCCAGCAGTCAACAGCGCGTCCTCACAGATACGCAGTATTTT. Translated, it gives CASSQQRVLTDTQYF.

In this sample, this clone turned up once. This sequence joins TRBV2 and TRBJ2-1; 10 nucleotides agree with TRBD2. The CDR3 spans 16 residues. J gave up 5 bases and V 3 bases, and 7 bases lay outside the gene matches. Germline loops: CDR1 SNHLY, CDR2 FYNNEI. This CDR3 is CASSDSRTSGNNEQFF. DNA for the CDR3: TGTGCCAGCAGTGATTCTAGGACTAGCGGTAACAATGAGCAGTTCTTC.